This T cell receptor (beta chain) was profiled in a study of blood T cells in healthy people across ages. Primed by a sample-barcoded 5' primer and a J-beta primer mix, a second PCR proceeded for about 7 to 11 cycles. Every sample gave at least 2.5 million paired-end reads containing CDR3. TCRdb called the 5' RACE reads again in MiXCR, with one record for every CDR3 protein. The sample yields over 1,200,000 distinct CDR3 sequences, almost 60% seen once. CDR1 KGHDR and CDR2 SFDVKD come from the germline V gene. The CDR3 has 16 residues. The ends lost 2 bases at V and 3 bases at J; junction bases unmatched: 7. Notes on the study in general: Observed TCR beta diversity per million T cells went down as age went up. This fall followed a roughly linear course with age. Compared with aged donors, long-lived donors showed fewer expanded clones, suggesting selection.

A note on this clonotype: Antigen specificity is unknown.

The sequence was collected from a man aged 18 to 30 in good health. Material: blood. V gene TRBV24-1 combines with J gene TRBJ1-1; 8 nucleotides line up with TRBD1. CDR3 loop: CATSDSGQGEDTEAFF. The DNA of the CDR3 is TGTGCCACCAGTGATTCCGGACAGGGCGAGGACACTGAAGCTTTCTTT.